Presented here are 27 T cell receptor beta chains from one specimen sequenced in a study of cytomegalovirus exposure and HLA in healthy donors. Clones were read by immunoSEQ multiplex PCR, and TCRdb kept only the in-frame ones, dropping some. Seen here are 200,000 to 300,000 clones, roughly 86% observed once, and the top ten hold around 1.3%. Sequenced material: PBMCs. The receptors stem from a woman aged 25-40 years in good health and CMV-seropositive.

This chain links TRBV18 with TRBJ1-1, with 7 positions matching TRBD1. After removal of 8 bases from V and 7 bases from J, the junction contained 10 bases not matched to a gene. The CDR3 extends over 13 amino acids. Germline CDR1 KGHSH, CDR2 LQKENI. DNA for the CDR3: TGTGCCAGCCGCTCTGGACAGGCCCTTGAAGCTTTCTTT. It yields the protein CASRSGQALEAFF. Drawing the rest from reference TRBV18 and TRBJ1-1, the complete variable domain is NAGVMQNPRHLVRRRGQEARLRCSPMKGHSHVYWYRQLPEEGLKFMVYLQKENIIDESGMPKERFSAEFPKEGPSILRIQQVVRGDSAAYFCASRSGQALEAFFGQGTRLTVV.

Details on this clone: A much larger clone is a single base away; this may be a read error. CDR3 amino acids: CASSLTGDQPQHF. CDR3 DNA: TGCGCCAGCAGCTTGACAGGGGATCAGCCCCAGCATTTT. The rearrangement joins TRBV5-1 to TRBJ1-5; TRBD1 matches at 7 bases. The germline gives CDR1 SGHRS, CDR2 YFSETQ. The CDR3 runs to 13 residues. The V and J ends lost 1 base and 5 bases, in that order; junction bases with no gene match: 0.

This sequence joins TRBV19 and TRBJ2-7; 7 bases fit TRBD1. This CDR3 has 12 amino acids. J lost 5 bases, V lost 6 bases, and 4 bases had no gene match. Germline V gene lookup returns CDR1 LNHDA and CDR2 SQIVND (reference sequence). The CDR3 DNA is TGTGCCAGTAGCCCCACAGGGGACGAGCAGTACTTC. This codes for CASSPTGDEQYF.

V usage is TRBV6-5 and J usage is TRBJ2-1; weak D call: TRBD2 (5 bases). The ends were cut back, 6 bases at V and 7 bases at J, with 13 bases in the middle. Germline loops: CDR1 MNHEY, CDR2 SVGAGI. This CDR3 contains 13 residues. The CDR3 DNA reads TGTGCCAGCAGCTCGGACTCATTAAATGAGCAGTTCTTC. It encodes CASSSDSLNEQFF.

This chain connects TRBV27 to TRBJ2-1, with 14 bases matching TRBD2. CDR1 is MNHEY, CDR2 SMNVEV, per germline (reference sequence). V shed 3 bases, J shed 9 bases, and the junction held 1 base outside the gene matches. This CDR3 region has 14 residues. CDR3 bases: TGTGCCAGCAGTTTGACTAGCGGGGGGGTTGAGCAGTTCTTC. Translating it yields CASSLTSGGVEQFF.

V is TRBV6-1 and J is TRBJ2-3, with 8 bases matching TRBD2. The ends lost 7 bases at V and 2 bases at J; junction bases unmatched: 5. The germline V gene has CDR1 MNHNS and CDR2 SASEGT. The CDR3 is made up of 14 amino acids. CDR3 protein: CASTSGSNTDTQYF. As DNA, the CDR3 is TGTGCCAGCACGAGCGGGAGTAACACAGATACGCAGTATTTT.

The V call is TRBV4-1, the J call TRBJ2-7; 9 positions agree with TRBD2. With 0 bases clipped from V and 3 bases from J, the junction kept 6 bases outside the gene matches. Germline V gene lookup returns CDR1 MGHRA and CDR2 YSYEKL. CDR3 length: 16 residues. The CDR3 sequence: CASSQEGVTSGYEQYF. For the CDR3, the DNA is TGCGCCAGCAGCCAAGAGGGGGTGACTAGCGGCTACGAGCAGTACTTC.

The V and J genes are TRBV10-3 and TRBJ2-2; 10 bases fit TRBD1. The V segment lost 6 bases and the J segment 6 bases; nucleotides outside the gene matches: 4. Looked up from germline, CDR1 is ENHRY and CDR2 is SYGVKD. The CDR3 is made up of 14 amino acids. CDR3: CAISPTGGAGELFF. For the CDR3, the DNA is TGTGCCATCAGCCCGACAGGGGGCGCCGGGGAGCTGTTTTTT.

CDR3 nucleotide sequence: TGTGCCAGCAGCTTACCCCGAGAGACCCAGTACTTC. Its protein product is CASSLPRETQYF. The chain carries TRBV11-3 and TRBJ2-5; no reliable D call. The germline V gene encodes CDR1 SGHNT and CDR2 YENEEA. The CDR3 consists of 12 residues. Trimming took off 2 bases at V and 4 bases at J, with 5 bases between the two ends.

The CDR3 DNA follows: TGCAGCTCGGGACTTCGTGACAATGAGCAGTTCTTC. It yields the protein CSSGLRDNEQFF. The V gene is TRBV29-1, the J gene TRBJ2-1; possibly TRBD2 for D (6 bases). V was shortened by 8 bases and J by 5 bases, with 13 bases between the two germline ends. The CDR3 is made up of 12 amino acids. CDR1 SQVTM and CDR2 ANQGSEA come from the germline V gene.

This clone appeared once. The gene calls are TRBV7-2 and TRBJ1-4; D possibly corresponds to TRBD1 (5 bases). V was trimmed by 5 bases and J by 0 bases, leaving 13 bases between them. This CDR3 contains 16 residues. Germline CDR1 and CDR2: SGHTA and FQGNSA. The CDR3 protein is CASSQGRAATNEKLFF. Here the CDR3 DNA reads TGTGCCAGCAGCCAAGGCAGGGCCGCAACTAATGAAAAACTGTTTTTT. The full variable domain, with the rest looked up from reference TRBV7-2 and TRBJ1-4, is GAGVSQSPSNKVTEKGKDVELRCDPISGHTALYWYRQSLGQGLEFLIYFQGNSAPDKSGLPSDRFSAERTGGSVSTLTIQRTQQEDSAVYLCASSQGRAATNEKLFFGSGTQLSVL.

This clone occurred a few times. The CDR3 region has the DNA TGTGCCAGTCTTAGCCGGGGACAGTCAAAAGCTTTCTTT. Translated: CASLSRGQSKAFF. The chain joins TRBV19 to TRBJ1-1; 7 bases are a match to TRBD1. This CDR3 spans 13 amino acids. CDR1 and CDR2 from the germline V gene are LNHDA and SQIVND (reference sequence). V shed 8 bases and J 9 bases; nucleotides not matched to a gene: 12.

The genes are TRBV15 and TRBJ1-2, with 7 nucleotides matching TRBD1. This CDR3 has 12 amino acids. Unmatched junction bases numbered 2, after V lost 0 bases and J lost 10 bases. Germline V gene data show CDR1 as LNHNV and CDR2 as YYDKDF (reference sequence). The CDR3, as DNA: TGTGCCACCAGCAGAGAGACAGGGACCTACACCTTC. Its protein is CATSRETGTYTF.

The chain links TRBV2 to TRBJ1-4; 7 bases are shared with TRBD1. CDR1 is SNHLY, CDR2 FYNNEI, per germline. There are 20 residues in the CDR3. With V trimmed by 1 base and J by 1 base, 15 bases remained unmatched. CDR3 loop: CASSEGTPARYRGTNEKLFF. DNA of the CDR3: TGTGCCAGCAGTGAAGGGACCCCAGCCAGGTACAGGGGAACTAATGAAAAACTGTTTTTT.

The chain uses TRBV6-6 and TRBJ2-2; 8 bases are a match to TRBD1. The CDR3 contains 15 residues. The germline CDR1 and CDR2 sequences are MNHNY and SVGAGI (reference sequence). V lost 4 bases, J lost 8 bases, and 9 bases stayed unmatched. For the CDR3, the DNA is TGTGCCAGCAGTTCCCGACAGGGGATTTTGGGGGAGCTGTTTTTT. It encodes CASSSRQGILGELFF.

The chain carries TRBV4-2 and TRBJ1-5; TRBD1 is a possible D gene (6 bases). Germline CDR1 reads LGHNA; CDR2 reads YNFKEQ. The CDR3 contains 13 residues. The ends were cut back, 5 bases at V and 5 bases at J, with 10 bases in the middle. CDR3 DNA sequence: TGTGCCAGCAGCTGGACAGAATATCAGCCCCAGCATTTT. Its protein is CASSWTEYQPQHF.

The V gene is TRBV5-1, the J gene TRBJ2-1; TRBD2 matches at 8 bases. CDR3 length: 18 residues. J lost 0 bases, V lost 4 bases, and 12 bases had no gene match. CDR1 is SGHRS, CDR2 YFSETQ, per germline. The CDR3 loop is CASSPRPSGQSSYNEQFF. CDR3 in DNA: TGCGCCAGCAGCCCCCGACCTAGCGGGCAAAGCTCCTACAATGAGCAGTTCTTC. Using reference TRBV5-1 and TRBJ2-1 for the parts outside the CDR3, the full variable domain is KAGVTQTPRYLIKTRGQQVTLSCSPISGHRSVSWYQQTPGQGLQFLFEYFSETQRNKGNFPGRFSGRQFSNSRSEMNVSTLELGDSALYLCASSPRPSGQSSYNEQFFGPGTRLTVL.

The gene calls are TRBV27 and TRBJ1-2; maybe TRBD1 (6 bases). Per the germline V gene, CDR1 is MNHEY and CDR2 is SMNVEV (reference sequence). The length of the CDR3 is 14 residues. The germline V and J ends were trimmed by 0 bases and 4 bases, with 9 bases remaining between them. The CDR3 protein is CASSLSRGSYGYTF. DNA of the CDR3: TGTGCCAGCAGTTTATCGAGGGGGAGCTATGGCTACACCTTC.

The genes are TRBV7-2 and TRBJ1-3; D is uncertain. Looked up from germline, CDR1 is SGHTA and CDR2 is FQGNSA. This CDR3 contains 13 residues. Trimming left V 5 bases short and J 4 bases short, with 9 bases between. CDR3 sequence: CASSPRRGNTIYF. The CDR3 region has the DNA TGTGCCAGCAGCCCCCGTCGGGGAAACACCATATATTTT.

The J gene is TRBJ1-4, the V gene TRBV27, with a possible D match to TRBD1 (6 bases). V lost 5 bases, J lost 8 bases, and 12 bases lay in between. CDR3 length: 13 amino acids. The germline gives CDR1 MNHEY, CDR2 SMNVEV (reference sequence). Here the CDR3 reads CASSGTGREKLFF. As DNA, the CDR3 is TGTGCCAGCAGTGGAACAGGGCGAGAAAAACTGTTTTTT. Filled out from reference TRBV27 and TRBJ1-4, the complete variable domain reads EAQVTQNPRYLITVTGKKLTVTCSQNMNHEYMSWYRQDPGLGLRQIYYSMNVEVTDKGDVPEGYKVSRKEKRNFPLILESPSPNQTSLYFCASSGTGREKLFFGSGTQLSVL.

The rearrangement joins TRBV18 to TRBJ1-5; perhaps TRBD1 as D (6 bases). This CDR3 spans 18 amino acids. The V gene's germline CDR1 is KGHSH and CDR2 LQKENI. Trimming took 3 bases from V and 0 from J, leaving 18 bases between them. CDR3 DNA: TGTGCCAGCTCACCCACCCGGGGGGCCGATCTTAGCAATCAGCCCCAGCATTTT. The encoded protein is CASSPTRGADLSNQPQHF.

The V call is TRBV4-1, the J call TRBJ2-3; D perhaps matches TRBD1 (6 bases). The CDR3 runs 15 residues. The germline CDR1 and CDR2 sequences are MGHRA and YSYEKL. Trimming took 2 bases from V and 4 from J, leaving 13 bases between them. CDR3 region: CASSQKQGVADTQYF. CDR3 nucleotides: TGCGCCAGCAGCCAAAAACAGGGAGTCGCAGATACGCAGTATTTT.

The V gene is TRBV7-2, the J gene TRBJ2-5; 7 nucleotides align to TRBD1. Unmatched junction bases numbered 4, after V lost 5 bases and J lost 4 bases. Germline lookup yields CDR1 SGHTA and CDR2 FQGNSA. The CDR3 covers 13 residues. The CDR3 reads CASSPRGRETQYF. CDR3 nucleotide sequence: TGTGCCAGCAGCCCGAGGGGGCGAGAGACCCAGTACTTC.

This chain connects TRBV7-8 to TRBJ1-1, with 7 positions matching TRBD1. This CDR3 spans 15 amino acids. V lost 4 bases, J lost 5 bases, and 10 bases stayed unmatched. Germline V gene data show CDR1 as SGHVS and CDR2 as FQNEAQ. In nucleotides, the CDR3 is TGTGCCAGCAGCTCAATAACAGGGGTGGGAACTGAAGCTTTCTTT. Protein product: CASSSITGVGTEAFF.

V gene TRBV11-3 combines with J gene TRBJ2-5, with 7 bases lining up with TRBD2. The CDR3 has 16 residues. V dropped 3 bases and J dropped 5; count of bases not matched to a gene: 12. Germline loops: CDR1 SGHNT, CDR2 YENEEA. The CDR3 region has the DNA TGTGCCAGCAGCTTTTTTACGGGAGGCGGAATTGAGACCCAGTACTTC. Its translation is CASSFFTGGGIETQYF.

The CDR3 DNA sequence: TGTGCTAGTGGTTTGGGCGCTCGGGCCGGGGAGCTGTTTTTT. Protein product: CASGLGARAGELFF. The rearrangement joins TRBV12-5 to TRBJ2-2; D unresolved. The V gene's germline CDR1 is LGHNT and CDR2 FRNRAP. Trimming removed 1 base at V and 6 bases at J, with 9 bases between. This CDR3 is 14 amino acids long.

CDR3 amino acids: CASSSPGTGETQYF. As DNA, the CDR3 is TGTGCCAGCAGCTCTCCCGGGACAGGCGAGACCCAGTACTTC. V is TRBV5-5 and J is TRBJ2-5; TRBD1 matches at 8 bases. This CDR3 contains 14 residues. V lost 3 bases and J lost 5; bases outside the gene matches: 6. Germline lookup yields CDR1 SGHKS and CDR2 YYEKEE (reference sequence).